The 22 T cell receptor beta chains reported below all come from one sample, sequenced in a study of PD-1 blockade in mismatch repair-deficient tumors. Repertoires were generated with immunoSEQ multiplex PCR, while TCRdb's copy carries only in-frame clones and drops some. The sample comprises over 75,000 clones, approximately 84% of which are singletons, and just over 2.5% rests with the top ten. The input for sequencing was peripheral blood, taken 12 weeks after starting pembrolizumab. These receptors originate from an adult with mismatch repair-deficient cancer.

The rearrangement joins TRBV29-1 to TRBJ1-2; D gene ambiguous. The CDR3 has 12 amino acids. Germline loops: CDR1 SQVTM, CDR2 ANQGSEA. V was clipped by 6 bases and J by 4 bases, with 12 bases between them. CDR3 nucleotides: TGCAGCGTCGAGGGTCTTACCTATGGCTACACCTTC. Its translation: CSVEGLTYGYTF.

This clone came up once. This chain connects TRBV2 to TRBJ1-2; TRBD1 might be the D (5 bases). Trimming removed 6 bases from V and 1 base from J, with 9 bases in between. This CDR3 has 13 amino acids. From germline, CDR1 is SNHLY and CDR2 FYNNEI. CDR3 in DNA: TGTGCCAGCAGCGACAGCCTTAACTATGGCTACACCTTC. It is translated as CASSDSLNYGYTF.

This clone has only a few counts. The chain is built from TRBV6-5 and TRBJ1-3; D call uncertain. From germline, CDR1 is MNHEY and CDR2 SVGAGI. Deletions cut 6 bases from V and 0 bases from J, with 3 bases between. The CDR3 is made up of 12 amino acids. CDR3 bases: TGTGCCAGCAGGTTCTCTGGAAACACCATATATTTT. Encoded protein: CASRFSGNTIYF.

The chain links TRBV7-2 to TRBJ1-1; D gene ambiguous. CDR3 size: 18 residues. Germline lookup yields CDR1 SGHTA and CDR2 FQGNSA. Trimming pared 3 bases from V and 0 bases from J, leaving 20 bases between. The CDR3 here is CASSFRSSLGGLNTEAFF. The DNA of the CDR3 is TGTGCCAGCAGCTTCCGATCCAGCCTGGGTGGTCTGAACACTGAAGCTTTCTTT.

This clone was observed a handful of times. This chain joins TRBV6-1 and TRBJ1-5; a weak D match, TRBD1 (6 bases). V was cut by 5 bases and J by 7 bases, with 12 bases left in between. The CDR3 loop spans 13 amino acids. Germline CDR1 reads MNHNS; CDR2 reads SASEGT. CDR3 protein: CASSIEGEQPQHF. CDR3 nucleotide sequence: TGTGCCAGCAGTATAGAGGGGGAGCAGCCCCAGCATTTT.

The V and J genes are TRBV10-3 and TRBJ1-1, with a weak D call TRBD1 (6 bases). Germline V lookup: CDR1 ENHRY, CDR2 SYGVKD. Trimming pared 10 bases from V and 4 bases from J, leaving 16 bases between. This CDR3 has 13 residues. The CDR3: CATQFEQGTEAFF. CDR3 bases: TGTGCCACCCAGTTCGAACAGGGCACTGAAGCTTTCTTT.

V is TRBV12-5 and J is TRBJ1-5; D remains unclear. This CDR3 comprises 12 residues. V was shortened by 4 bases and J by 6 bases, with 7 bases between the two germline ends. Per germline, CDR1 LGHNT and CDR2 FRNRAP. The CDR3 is CASGWEGQPQHF. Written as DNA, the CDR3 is TGTGCTAGTGGTTGGGAGGGTCAGCCCCAGCATTTT. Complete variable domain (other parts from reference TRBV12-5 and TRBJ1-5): DARVTQTPRHKVTEMGQEVTMRCQPILGHNTVFWYRQTMMQGLELLAYFRNRAPLDDSGMPKDRFSAEMPDATLATLKIQPSEPRDSAVYFCASGWEGQPQHFGDGTRLSIL.

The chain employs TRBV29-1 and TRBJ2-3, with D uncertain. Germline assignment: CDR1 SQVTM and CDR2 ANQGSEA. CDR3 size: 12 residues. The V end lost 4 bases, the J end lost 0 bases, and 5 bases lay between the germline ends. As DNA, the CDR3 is TGCAGCGTTGCCAGGAGCACAGATACGCAGTATTTT. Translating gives CSVARSTDTQYF.

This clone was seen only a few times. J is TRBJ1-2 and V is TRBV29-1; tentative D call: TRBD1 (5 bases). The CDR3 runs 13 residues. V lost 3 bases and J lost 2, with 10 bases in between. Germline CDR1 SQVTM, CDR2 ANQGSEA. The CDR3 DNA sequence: TGCAGCGTTGAGGGGGACTGGAACTATGGCTACACCTTC. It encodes CSVEGDWNYGYTF.

DNA of the CDR3: TGTGCCAGCAGCCCCGGTCGGGGTACTAGCGGCAATGAGCAGTTCTTC. Translation gives CASSPGRGTSGNEQFF. The chain recombines TRBV7-9 with TRBJ2-1, with 8 bases lining up with TRBD2. Germline loops: CDR1 SEHNR, CDR2 FQNEAQ (reference sequence). This CDR3 contains 16 residues. V lost 5 bases and J lost 6; bases outside the gene matches: 12.

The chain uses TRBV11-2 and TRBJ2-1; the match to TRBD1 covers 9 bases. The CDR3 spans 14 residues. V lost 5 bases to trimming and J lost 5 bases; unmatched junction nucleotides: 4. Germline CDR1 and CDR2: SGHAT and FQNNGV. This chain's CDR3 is CASSLRTGDNEQFF. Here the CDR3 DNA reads TGTGCCAGCAGCCTCCGGACAGGGGACAATGAGCAGTTCTTC.

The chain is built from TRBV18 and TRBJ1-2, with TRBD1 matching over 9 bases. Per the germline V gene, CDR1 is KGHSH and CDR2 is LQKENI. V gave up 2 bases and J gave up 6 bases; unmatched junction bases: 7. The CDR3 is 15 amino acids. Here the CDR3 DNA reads TGTGCCAGCTCACCAAGGACAGGGGAGGGAGATGGCTACACCTTC. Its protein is CASSPRTGEGDGYTF.

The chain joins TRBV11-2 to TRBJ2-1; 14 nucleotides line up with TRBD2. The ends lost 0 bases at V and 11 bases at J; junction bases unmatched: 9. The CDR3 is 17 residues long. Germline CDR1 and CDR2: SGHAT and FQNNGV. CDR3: CASSLDWAGTSGSKQFF. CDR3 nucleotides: TGTGCCAGCAGCTTAGATTGGGCCGGGACTAGCGGGAGCAAGCAGTTCTTC. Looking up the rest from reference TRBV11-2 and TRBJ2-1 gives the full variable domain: EAGVAQSPRYKIIEKRQSVAFWCNPISGHATLYWYQQILGQGPKLLIQFQNNGVVDDSQLPKDRFSAERLKGVDSTLKIQPAKLEDSAVYLCASSLDWAGTSGSKQFFGPGTRLTVL.

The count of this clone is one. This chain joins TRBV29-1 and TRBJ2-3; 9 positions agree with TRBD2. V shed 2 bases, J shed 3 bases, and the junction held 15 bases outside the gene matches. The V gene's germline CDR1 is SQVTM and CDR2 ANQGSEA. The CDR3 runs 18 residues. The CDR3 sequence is CSVEKRLAESGGTDTQYF. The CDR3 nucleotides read TGCAGCGTTGAAAAGAGACTAGCGGAAAGTGGGGGGACAGATACGCAGTATTTT.

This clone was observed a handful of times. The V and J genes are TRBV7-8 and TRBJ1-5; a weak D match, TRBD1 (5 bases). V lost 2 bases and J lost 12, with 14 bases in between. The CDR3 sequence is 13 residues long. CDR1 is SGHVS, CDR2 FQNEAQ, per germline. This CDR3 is CASSLQQATGQHF. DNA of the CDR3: TGTGCCAGCAGCTTACAACAGGCCACGGGCCAGCATTTT.

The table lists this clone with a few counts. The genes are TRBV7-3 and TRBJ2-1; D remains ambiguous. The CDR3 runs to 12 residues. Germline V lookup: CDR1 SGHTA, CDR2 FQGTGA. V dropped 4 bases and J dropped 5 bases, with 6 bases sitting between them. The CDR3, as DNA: TGTGCCAGCAGCTCGACGGACAATGAGCAGTTCTTC. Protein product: CASSSTDNEQFF.

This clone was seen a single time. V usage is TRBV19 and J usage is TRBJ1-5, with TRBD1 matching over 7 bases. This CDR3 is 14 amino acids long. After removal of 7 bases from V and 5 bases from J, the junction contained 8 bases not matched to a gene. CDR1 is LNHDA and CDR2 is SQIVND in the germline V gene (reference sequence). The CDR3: CASNRGTDYQPQHF. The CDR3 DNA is TGTGCCAGTAACCGAGGGACAGACTATCAGCCCCAGCATTTT.

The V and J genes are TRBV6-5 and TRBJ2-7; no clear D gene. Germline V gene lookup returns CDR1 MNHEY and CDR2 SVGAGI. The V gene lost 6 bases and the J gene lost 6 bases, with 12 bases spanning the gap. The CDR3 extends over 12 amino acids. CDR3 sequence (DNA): TGTGCCAGCAGCACTGGCCTTGCCGAGCAGTACTTC. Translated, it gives CASSTGLAEQYF.

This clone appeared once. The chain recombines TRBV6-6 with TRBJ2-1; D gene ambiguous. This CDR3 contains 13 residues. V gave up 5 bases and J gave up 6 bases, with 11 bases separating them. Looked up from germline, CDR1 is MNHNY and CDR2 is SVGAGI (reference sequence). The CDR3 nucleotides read TGTGCCAGCAGTCCGGGTCTACGCAATGAGCAGTTCTTC. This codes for CASSPGLRNEQFF.

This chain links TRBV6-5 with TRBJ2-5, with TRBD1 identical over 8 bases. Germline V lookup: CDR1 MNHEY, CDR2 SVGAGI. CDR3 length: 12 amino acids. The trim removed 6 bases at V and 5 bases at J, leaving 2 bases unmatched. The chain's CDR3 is CASRNRGETQYF. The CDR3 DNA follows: TGTGCCAGCAGGAACAGGGGGGAGACCCAGTACTTC.

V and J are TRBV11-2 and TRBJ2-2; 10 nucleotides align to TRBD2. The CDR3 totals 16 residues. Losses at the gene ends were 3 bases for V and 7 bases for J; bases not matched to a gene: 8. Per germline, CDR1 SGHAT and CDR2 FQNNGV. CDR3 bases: TGTGCCAGCAGCTTGGGAGCGGGAGGGCCGGTCGGGGAGCTGTTTTTT. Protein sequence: CASSLGAGGPVGELFF.

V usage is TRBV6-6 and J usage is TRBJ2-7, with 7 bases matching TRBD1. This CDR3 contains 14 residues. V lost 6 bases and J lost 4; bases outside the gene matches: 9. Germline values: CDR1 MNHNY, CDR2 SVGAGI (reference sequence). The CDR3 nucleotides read TGTGCCAGCAGGCCACCGGGACAGCAGTACGAGCAGTACTTC. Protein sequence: CASRPPGQQYEQYF.